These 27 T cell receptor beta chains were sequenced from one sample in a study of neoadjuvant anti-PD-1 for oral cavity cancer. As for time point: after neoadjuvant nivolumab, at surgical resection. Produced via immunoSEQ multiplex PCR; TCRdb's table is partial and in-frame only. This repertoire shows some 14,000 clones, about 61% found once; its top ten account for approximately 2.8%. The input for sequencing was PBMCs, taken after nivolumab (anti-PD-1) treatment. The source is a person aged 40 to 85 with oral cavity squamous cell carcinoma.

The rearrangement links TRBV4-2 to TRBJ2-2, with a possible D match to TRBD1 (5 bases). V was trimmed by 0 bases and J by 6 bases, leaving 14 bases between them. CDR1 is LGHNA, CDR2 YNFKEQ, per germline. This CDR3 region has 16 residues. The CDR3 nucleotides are TGTGCCAGCAGCCAAGATCCCAGAGTAGGGGCCGGGGAGCTGTTTTTT. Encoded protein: CASSQDPRVGAGELFF.

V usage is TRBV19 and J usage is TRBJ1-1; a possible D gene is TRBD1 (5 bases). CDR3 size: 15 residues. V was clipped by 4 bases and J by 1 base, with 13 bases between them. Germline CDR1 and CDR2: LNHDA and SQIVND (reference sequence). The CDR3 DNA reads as TGTGCCAGTAGTACTCGGACAACTCAGAACACTGAAGCTTTCTTT. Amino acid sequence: CASSTRTTQNTEAFF.

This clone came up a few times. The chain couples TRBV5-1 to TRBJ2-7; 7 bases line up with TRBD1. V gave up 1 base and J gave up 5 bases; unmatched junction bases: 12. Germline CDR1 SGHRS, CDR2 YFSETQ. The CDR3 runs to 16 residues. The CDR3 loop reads CASSLWGRQGEHEQYF. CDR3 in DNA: TGCGCCAGCAGCTTGTGGGGGAGACAGGGTGAGCACGAGCAGTACTTC.

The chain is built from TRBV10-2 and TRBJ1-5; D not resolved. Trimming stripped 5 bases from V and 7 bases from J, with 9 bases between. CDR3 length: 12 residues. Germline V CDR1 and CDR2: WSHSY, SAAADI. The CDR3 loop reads CASSPGRQPQHF. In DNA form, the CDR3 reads TGCGCCAGCAGTCCGGGCCGGCAGCCCCAGCATTTT.

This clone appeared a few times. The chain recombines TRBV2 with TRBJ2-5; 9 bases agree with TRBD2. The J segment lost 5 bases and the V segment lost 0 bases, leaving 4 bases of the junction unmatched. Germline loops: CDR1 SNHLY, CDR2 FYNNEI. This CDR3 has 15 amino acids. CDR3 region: CASSEAGLAQETQYF. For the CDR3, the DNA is TGTGCCAGCAGTGAAGCGGGACTAGCTCAGGAGACCCAGTACTTC.

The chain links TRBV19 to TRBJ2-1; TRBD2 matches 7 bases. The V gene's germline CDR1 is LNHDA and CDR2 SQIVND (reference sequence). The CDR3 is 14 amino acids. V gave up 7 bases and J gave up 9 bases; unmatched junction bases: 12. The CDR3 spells CASKWEGVRTEQFF. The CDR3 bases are TGTGCCAGTAAGTGGGAGGGCGTTCGTACTGAGCAGTTCTTC.

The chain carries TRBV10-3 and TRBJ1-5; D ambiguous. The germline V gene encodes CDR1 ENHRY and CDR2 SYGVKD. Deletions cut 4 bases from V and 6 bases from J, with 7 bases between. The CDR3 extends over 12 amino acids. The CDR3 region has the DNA TGTGCCATCAGTGTAGCAGGTCAGCCCCAGCATTTT. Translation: CAISVAGQPQHF.

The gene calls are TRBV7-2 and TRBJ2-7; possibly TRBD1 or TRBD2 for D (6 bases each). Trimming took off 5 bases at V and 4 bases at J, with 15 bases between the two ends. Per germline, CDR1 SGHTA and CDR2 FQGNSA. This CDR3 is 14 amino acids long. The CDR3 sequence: CASSLNWGAYEQYF. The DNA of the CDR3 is TGTGCCAGCAGCCTCAATTGGGGGGCGTACGAGCAGTACTTC.

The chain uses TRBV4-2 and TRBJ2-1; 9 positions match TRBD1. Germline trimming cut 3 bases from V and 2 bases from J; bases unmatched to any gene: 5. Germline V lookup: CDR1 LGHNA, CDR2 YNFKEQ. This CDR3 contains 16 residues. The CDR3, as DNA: TGTGCCAGCAGCCAGATAGGGGACAGGGCCTACAATGAGCAGTTCTTC. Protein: CASSQIGDRAYNEQFF.

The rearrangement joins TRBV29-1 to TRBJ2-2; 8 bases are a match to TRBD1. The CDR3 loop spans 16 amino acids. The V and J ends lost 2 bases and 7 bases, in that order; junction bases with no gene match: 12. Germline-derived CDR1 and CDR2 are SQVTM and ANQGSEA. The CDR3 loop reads CSVESAGGGVGGELFF. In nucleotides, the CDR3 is TGCAGCGTTGAATCGGCAGGGGGCGGTGTTGGCGGGGAGCTGTTTTTT.

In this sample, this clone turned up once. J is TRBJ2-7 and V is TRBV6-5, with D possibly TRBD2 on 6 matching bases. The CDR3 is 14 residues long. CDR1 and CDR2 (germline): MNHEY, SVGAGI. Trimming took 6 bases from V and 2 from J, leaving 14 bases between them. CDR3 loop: CASSPPGSTYEQYF. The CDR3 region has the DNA TGTGCCAGCAGCCCCCCCGGGAGCACCTACGAGCAGTACTTC.

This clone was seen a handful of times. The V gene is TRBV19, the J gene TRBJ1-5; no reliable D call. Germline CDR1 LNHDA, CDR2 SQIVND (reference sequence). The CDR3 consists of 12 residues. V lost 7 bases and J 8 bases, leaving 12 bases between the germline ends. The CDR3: CASKDVAEPQHF. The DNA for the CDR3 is TGTGCCAGTAAGGACGTGGCGGAGCCCCAGCATTTT.

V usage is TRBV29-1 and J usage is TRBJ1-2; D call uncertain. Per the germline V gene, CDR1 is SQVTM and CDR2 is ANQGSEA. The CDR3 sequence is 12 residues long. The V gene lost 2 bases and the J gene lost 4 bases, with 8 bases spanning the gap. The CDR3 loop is CSVESAAYGYTF. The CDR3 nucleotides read TGCAGCGTTGAATCGGCCGCCTATGGCTACACCTTC.

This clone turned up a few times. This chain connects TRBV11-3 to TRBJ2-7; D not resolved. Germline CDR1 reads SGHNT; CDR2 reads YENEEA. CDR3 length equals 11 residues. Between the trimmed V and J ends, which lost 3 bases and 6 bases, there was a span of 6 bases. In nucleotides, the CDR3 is TGTGCCAGCAGCTTTCTTCCCGAGCAGTACTTC. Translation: CASSFLPEQYF. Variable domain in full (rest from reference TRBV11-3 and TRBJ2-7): EAGVVQSPRYKIIEKKQPVAFWCNPISGHNTLYWYLQNLGQGPELLIRYENEEAVDDSQLPKDRFSAERLKGVDSTLKIQPAELGDSAVYLCASSFLPEQYFGPGTRLTVT.

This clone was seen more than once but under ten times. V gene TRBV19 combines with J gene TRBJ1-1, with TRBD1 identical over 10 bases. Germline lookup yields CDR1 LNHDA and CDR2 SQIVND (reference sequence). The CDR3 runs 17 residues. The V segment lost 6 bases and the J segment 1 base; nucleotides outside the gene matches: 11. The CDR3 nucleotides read TGTGCCAGTAGCCCGTGGGGGGGACAGGGGCGGAACACTGAAGCTTTCTTT. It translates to CASSPWGGQGRNTEAFF.

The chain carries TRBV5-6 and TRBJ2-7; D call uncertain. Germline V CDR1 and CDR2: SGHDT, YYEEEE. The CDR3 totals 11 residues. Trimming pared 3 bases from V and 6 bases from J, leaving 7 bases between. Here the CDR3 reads CASSSFVEQYF. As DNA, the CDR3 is TGTGCCAGCAGCTCCTTCGTCGAGCAGTACTTC.

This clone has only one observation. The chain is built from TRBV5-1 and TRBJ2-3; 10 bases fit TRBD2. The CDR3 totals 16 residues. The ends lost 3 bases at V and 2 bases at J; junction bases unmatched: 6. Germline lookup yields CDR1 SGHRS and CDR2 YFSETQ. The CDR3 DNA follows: TGCGCCAGCAGCTCAAGACTAGCGGGCCTCACAGATACGCAGTATTTT. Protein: CASSSRLAGLTDTQYF. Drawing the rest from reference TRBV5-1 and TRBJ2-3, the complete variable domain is KAGVTQTPRYLIKTRGQQVTLSCSPISGHRSVSWYQQTPGQGLQFLFEYFSETQRNKGNFPGRFSGRQFSNSRSEMNVSTLELGDSALYLCASSSRLAGLTDTQYFGPGTRLTVL.

The CDR3 DNA reads as TGTGCCAGCACCTCAGGGGTCACTGAAGCTTTCTTT. Amino acids: CASTSGVTEAFF. The gene calls are TRBV6-6 and TRBJ1-1; D is possibly TRBD1 (6 bases). This CDR3 has 12 residues. The germline gives CDR1 MNHNY, CDR2 SVGAGI (reference sequence). V lost 7 bases and J lost 4, with 10 bases in between.

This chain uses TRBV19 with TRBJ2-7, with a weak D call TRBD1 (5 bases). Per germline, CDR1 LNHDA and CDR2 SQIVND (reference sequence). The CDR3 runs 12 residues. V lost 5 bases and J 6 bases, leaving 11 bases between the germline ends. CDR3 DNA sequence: TGTGCCAGTAGTCCAGGGATAAGCGAGCAGTACTTC. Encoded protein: CASSPGISEQYF.

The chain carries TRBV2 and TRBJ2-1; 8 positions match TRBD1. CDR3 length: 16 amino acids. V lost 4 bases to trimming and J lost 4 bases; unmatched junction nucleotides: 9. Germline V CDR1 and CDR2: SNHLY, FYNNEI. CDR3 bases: TGTGCCAGCAGTGCCCGGACAGGGAGCGGGTACAATGAGCAGTTCTTC. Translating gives CASSARTGSGYNEQFF.

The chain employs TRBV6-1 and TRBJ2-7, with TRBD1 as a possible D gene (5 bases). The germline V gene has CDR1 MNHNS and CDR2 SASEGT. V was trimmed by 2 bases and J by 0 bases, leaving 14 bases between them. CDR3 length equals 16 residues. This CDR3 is CASSEWSGWYSYEQYF. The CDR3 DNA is TGTGCCAGCAGTGAATGGTCAGGGTGGTACTCCTACGAGCAGTACTTC.

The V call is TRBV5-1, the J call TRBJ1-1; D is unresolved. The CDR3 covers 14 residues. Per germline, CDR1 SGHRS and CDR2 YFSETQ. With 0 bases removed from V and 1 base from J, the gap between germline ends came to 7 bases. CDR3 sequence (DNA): TGCGCCAGCAGCTTGGACAGTCAGAACACTGAAGCTTTCTTT. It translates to CASSLDSQNTEAFF.

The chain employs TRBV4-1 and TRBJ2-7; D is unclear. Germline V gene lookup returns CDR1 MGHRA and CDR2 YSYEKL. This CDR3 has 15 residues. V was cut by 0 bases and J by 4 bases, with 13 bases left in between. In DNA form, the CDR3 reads TGCGCCAGCAGCCAAGACGACCTCTCCGTATACGAGCAGTACTTC. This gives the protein CASSQDDLSVYEQYF.

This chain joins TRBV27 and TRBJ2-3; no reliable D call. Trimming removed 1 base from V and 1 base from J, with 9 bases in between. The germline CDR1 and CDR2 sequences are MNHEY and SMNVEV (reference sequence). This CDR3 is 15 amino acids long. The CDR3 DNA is TGTGCCAGCAGTTTATGGCGGAAAGGCACAGATACGCAGTATTTT. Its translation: CASSLWRKGTDTQYF.

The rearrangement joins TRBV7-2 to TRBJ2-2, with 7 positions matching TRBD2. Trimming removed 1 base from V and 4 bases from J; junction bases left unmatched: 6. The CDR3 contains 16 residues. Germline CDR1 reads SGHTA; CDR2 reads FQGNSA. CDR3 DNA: TGTGCCAGCAGCTTAGGTTTAGCGGGTCCCACCGGGGAGCTGTTTTTT. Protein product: CASSLGLAGPTGELFF.

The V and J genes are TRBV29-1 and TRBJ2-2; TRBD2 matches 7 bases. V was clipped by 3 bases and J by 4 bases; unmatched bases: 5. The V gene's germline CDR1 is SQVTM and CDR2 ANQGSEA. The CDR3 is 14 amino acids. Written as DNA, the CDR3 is TGCAGCGTTGACGAGGGACTAACCACCGGGGAGCTGTTTTTT. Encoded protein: CSVDEGLTTGELFF.

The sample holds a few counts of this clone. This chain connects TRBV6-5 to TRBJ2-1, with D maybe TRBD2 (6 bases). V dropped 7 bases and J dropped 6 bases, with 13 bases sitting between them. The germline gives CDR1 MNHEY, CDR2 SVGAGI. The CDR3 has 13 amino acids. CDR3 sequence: CASKTSSGNEQFF. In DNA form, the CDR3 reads TGTGCCAGCAAAACTAGCAGCGGCAATGAGCAGTTCTTC.